The 9 T cell receptor beta chains below were found in one sample sequenced in a study of cytomegalovirus exposure and HLA in healthy donors. Profiling relied on immunoSEQ multiplex PCR, and the TCRdb table lists in-frame clones only, not all of them. The sample has 70,000 or so clones, 91% seen once. Input material: PBMCs. These TCRs come from a man between 18 and 29 years old in good health and CMV-seronegative.

The chain links TRBV7-2 to TRBJ2-2, with 9 bases that match TRBD2. Germline CDR1 reads SGHTA; CDR2 reads FQGNSA. The V gene end was trimmed by 6 bases and the J gene end by 6 bases; junction bases not matched to a gene: 5. This CDR3 spans 14 amino acids. CDR3 coding DNA: TGTGCCAGCAGTTCTAGCGGGATCGCCGGGGAGCTGTTTTTT. Protein product: CASSSSGIAGELFF.

V gene TRBV10-3 combines with J gene TRBJ1-2, with D uncertain. The CDR3 consists of 14 residues. V was pared by 0 bases and J by 10 bases, with 15 bases between. Per the germline V gene, CDR1 is ENHRY and CDR2 is SYGVKD. The CDR3 DNA sequence: TGTGCCATCAGTGAGTCGAGGCTAGACTCACTCTACACCTTC. Protein sequence: CAISESRLDSLYTF.

This chain links TRBV7-9 with TRBJ2-2; 9 bases fit TRBD1. The CDR3 loop spans 16 amino acids. Trimming removed 7 bases from V and 7 bases from J; junction bases left unmatched: 13. Germline loops: CDR1 SEHNR, CDR2 FQNEAQ (reference sequence). The CDR3 nucleotides are TGTGCCAGCATCCCATCCGGGACAGGGTTCTACGGGGAGCTGTTTTTT. The encoded protein is CASIPSGTGFYGELFF.

This sequence joins TRBV9 and TRBJ1-3, with no clear D. The CDR3 covers 16 residues. Germline V gene data show CDR1 as SGDLS and CDR2 as YYNGEE. V was pared by 0 bases and J by 0 bases, with 10 bases between. The CDR3 DNA reads TGTGCCAGCAGCGTAGTTGCCCTGAGCTCTGGAAACACCATATATTTT. Residues: CASSVVALSSGNTIYF.

The V gene is TRBV18, the J gene TRBJ2-3; D uncertain. The V and J ends lost 1 base and 0 bases respectively, with 11 bases between them. This CDR3 spans 16 amino acids. CDR1 is KGHSH, CDR2 LQKENI, per germline. The CDR3 DNA reads TGTGCCAGCTCACCACAGAATAGCAGAAGCACAGATACGCAGTATTTT. It encodes CASSPQNSRSTDTQYF. Full variable domain (rest looked up from reference TRBV18 and TRBJ2-3): NAGVMQNPRHLVRRRGQEARLRCSPMKGHSHVYWYRQLPEEGLKFMVYLQKENIIDESGMPKERFSAEFPKEGPSILRIQQVVRGDSAAYFCASSPQNSRSTDTQYFGPGTRLTVL.

This clone was found once. This sequence joins TRBV6-5 and TRBJ2-3; D unclear. The V gene lost 4 bases and the J gene lost 4 bases, with 12 bases spanning the gap. CDR3 length: 14 residues. The germline V gene has CDR1 MNHEY and CDR2 SVGAGI. For the CDR3, the DNA is TGTGCCAGCAGTTCTTATAGTGCGGCAGATACGCAGTATTTT. The encoded protein is CASSSYSAADTQYF.

The chain uses TRBV27 and TRBJ1-1, with D perhaps matching TRBD1 (5 bases). The germline V gene encodes CDR1 MNHEY and CDR2 SMNVEV (reference sequence). This CDR3 is 13 amino acids long. V was shortened by 5 bases and J by 5 bases, with 12 bases between the two germline ends. The CDR3 here is CASSRQKGTEAFF. The CDR3 bases are TGTGCCAGCAGTCGCCAGAAGGGGACTGAAGCTTTCTTT.

The rearrangement links TRBV30 to TRBJ2-7, with TRBD1 matching 9 bases. J lost 2 bases, V lost 0 bases, and 5 bases had no gene match. The CDR3 covers 15 residues. The germline V gene has CDR1 GTSNPN and CDR2 SVGIG (reference sequence). The CDR3, as DNA: TGTGCCTGGAGTGTTAAGGGGACAGGGACCTACGAGCAGTACTTC. Amino acids: CAWSVKGTGTYEQYF.

V is TRBV14 and J is TRBJ2-7; D might be TRBD1 (8 bases). V lost 4 bases, J lost 6 bases, and 13 bases lay in between. Germline V gene lookup returns CDR1 SGHDN and CDR2 FVKESK. The CDR3 contains 13 residues. The CDR3 loop is CASSRTGRGEQYF. CDR3 coding DNA: TGTGCCAGCAGCCGGACAGGGAGGGGCGAGCAGTACTTC. The complete variable domain, with remaining parts taken from reference TRBV14 and TRBJ2-7, reads EAGVTQFPSHSVIEKGQTVTLRCDPISGHDNLYWYRRVMGKEIKFLLHFVKESKQDESGMPNNRFLAERTGGTYSTLKVQPAELEDSGVYFCASSRTGRGEQYFGPGTRLTVT.